What follows describes a single T cell receptor (beta chain). Antigen specificity is unknown. This sample was taken from a study of T cells expressing NK-cell markers. Study in general: The study sequenced eight donors, seven HCMV-seropositive and one seronegative. Overall study results and limits: A few of the donors also had these clonotypes leading their CD3+CD56-NKG2C+ fraction. Dominant NKG2C+ clonotypes were found to form about 1.0-7.0% of CD8+ T cells in 5 or 6 donors.

The CDR3 length is 15 residues. For TCR beta, cDNA was produced by 5'RACE template switching with UMIs. TCRdb re-called the 5' RACE reads and gives one entry per CDR3 protein, without DNA. In all, the sample yields about 460,000 distinct CDR3 sequences. Sequencing was done on a sample of blood T cells: a sorted CD56 or NKG2C T cell subset, CD4+ or CD8+ T cells, or bulk PBMC T cells (not recorded which). This sequence was found in a woman in her forties or fifties in good health. The genes are TRBV12-3 or TRBV12-4 and TRBJ2-2; absent DNA, TCRdb's TRBD1 call cannot be checked. CDR3 sequence: CASSPLTGNTGELFF.